These T cell receptor beta chains were read from a single sample in a study of technical replicates of blood from a handful of donors. Sequencing was performed with immunoSEQ multiplex PCR; in TCRdb, only in-frame clones are kept and a portion is missing. There are some 78,000 clones in the sample; 90% to 95% occur only once, and 0.26% lies in the top ten. The sample taken for sequencing was T cells isolated from PBMCs. These receptors were obtained from a human donor in good health. Both conserved end residues are part of each CDR3. Fields, in order: clone size, V gene, D gene, J gene, CDR3 protein, CDR3 DNA. A D gene is named only where the DNA matches it firmly. Some rows have no size entry. The others give once, few or many, or a class for an expanded clone.

>NA|TRBV30|NA|TRBJ1-5
CAWSVKGGNQPQHF
TGTGCCTGGAGTGTTAAAGGGGGCAATCAGCCCCAGCATTTT
>NA|TRBV29-1|TRBD1|TRBJ1-2
CSVEQTGIYGYTF
TGCAGCGTTGAACAGACAGGGATCTATGGCTACACCTTC
>NA|TRBV11-3|NA|TRBJ2-7
CASSPGPKYEQYF
TGTGCCAGCAGCCCTGGGCCGAAATACGAGCAGTACTTC
>NA|TRBV6-5|NA|TRBJ1-5
CASRGGTRSNQPQHF
TGTGCCAGCCGTGGGGGGACGCGGTCGAATCAGCCCCAGCATTTT
>NA|TRBV25-1|NA|TRBJ2-7
CAFPLYEQYF
TGTGCTTTCCCTCTCTACGAGCAGTACTTC
>NA|TRBV10-3|TRBD2|TRBJ2-5
CAISGRPSGGDETQYF
TGTGCCATCAGTGGAAGGCCTAGCGGGGGAGATGAGACCCAGTACTTC
>few|TRBV7-8|TRBD2|TRBJ2-1
CASTSGSYNEQFF
TGTGCCAGCACTAGCGGGAGTTACAATGAGCAGTTCTTC
>once|TRBV6-1|NA|TRBJ1-1
CASSEFGRTMNTEAFF
TGTGCCAGCAGTGAATTTGGTAGAACCATGAACACTGAAGCTTTCTTT
>once|TRBV9|NA|TRBJ2-7
CASSVSGANYEQYF
TGTGCCAGCAGCGTATCGGGAGCGAATTACGAGCAGTACTTC
>NA|TRBV7-9|NA|TRBJ1-1
CASSGGPEAFF
TGTGCCAGCAGCGGGGGCCCTGAAGCTTTCTTT
>NA|TRBV10-3|TRBD1|TRBJ2-7
CAISESRQGIYEQYF
TGTGCCATCAGTGAGTCCCGACAGGGTATCTACGAGCAGTACTTC
>NA|TRBV4-1|TRBD1|TRBJ1-1
CASSQDLRTGVRRAEAFF
TGCGCCAGCAGCCAAGATCTCCGGACAGGGGTCCGAAGGGCTGAAGCTTTCTTT
>NA|TRBV7-9|TRBD2|TRBJ2-7
CASSRLADSYEQYF
TGTGCCAGCAGCAGACTAGCGGACTCCTACGAGCAGTACTTC
>NA|TRBV5-1|TRBD1|TRBJ2-7
CASSFNRGSYEQYF
TGCGCCAGCAGCTTTAACAGGGGGTCCTACGAGCAGTACTTC
>NA|TRBV29-1|NA|TRBJ1-2
CSVDRVTYGYTF
TGCAGCGTAGACCGGGTGACCTATGGCTACACCTTC
>NA|TRBV19|NA|TRBJ1-1
CASEKGGEHTEAFF
TGTGCCAGTGAAAAGGGCGGGGAGCACACTGAAGCTTTCTTT
>NA|TRBV4-1|NA|TRBJ1-6
CASSQGGRVNSPLHF
TGCGCCAGCAGCCAAGGGGGGAGGGTCAATTCACCCCTCCACTTT
>NA|TRBV9|TRBD1|TRBJ2-5
CASSSGTGQETQYF
TGTGCCAGCAGCTCCGGGACAGGACAAGAGACCCAGTACTTC
>NA|TRBV15|TRBD1|TRBJ1-5
CATSGWTQGGGNQPQHF
TGTGCCACCAGCGGATGGACACAGGGGGGGGGCAATCAGCCCCAGCATTTT
>NA|TRBV14|TRBD2|TRBJ2-3
CASRADGLAGVTDTQYF
TGTGCCAGCAGGGCAGACGGACTAGCGGGTGTTACAGATACGCAGTATTTT
>NA|TRBV28|TRBD2|TRBJ2-5
CATTLGLAGTQYF
TGTGCCACCACGCTGGGACTAGCGGGGACCCAGTACTTC
>once|TRBV13|NA|TRBJ1-6
CASSFRVSPLHF
TGTGCCAGCAGCTTTCGAGTTTCACCCCTCCACTTT
>NA|TRBV28|NA|TRBJ2-7
CASSLVGAETGYYEQYF
TGTGCCAGCAGTTTAGTTGGGGCCGAGACAGGTTACTACGAGCAGTACTTC
>NA|TRBV5-1|TRBD2|TRBJ2-3
CASSSPRSGGPTDTQYF
TGCGCCAGCAGCTCCCCACGGAGCGGGGGCCCGACAGATACGCAGTATTTT
>once|TRBV5-4|TRBD1|TRBJ2-3
CASSSSGQSTDTQYF
TGTGCCAGCAGCTCCTCGGGACAGAGCACAGATACGCAGTATTTT
>NA|TRBV29-1|TRBD2|TRBJ2-2
CSVCSGGTSGRDTGELFF
TGCAGCGTGTGTTCTGGGGGGACTAGCGGGAGGGACACCGGGGAGCTGTTTTTT
>NA|TRBV11-3|NA|TRBJ1-2
CASSLDRVGEGFNYGYTF
TGTGCCAGCAGCTTAGATCGTGTAGGGGAGGGATTCAACTATGGCTACACCTTC
>NA|TRBV7-9|TRBD1|TRBJ1-2
CASSPPDRTSTYGYTF
TGTGCCAGCAGCCCCCCGGACAGGACCTCTACCTATGGCTACACCTTC
>NA|TRBV19|TRBD1|TRBJ2-2
CASSPGSGQGAYPNTGELFF
TGTGCCAGTAGTCCGGGTTCGGGACAGGGGGCTTACCCGAACACCGGGGAGCTGTTTTTT
>NA|TRBV6-5|TRBD2|TRBJ2-3
CASRSIAGGTDTQYF
TGTGCCAGCAGGTCTATAGCGGGGGGCACAGATACGCAGTATTTT
>NA|TRBV6-4|TRBD2|TRBJ2-7
CASSAGLATTYEQYF
TGTGCCAGCAGTGCGGGACTAGCCACGACCTACGAGCAGTACTTC
>NA|TRBV28|NA|TRBJ2-3
CASRGHGSTDTQYF
TGTGCCAGCAGGGGGCACGGTAGCACAGATACGCAGTATTTT
>NA|TRBV10-1|TRBD2|TRBJ2-3
CASTPGLAGSTDTQYF
TGCGCCAGCACCCCAGGACTAGCGGGGAGCACAGATACGCAGTATTTT
>once|TRBV5-1|TRBD2|TRBJ2-3
CASSTGLAGAGTDTQYF
TGCGCCAGCAGCACGGGACTAGCGGGAGCCGGCACAGATACGCAGTATTTT
>NA|TRBV27|NA|TRBJ2-3
CASSTTYADTQYF
TGTGCCAGCAGTACGACTTACGCAGATACGCAGTATTTT
>once|TRBV6-5|NA|TRBJ1-2
CASSYSRSPYGYTF
TGTGCCAGCAGTTACTCGAGGTCCCCTTATGGCTACACCTTC
>NA|TRBV7-6|NA|TRBJ1-2
CASSFPGGYGYTF
TGTGCCAGCAGCTTTCCCGGGGGCTATGGCTACACCTTC
>NA|TRBV29-1|NA|TRBJ1-2
CSVLGGGYGYTF
TGCAGCGTTCTCGGGGGAGGCTATGGCTACACCTTC
>NA|TRBV28|NA|TRBJ2-1
CASSLVSRRYNEQFF
TGTGCCAGCAGTTTGGTGTCGCGGAGGTACAATGAGCAGTTCTTC
>NA|TRBV7-3|TRBD1|TRBJ1-2
CASSAGQGLGGYTF
TGTGCCAGCAGCGCGGGACAGGGGTTGGGTGGCTACACCTTC
>once|TRBV4-1|TRBD2|TRBJ2-7
CASSPAGGGGTYEQYF
TGCGCCAGCAGCCCTGCCGGCGGGGGTGGGACCTACGAGCAGTACTTC
>NA|TRBV28|NA|TRBJ1-1
CASLTGTEAFF
TGTGCCAGCCTCACGGGCACTGAAGCTTTCTTT
>once|TRBV5-6|TRBD2|TRBJ2-3
CASSFPSGSGADTQYF
TGTGCCAGCAGCTTTCCCAGCGGGAGTGGGGCAGATACGCAGTATTTT
>once|TRBV7-9|NA|TRBJ1-1
CASSLFTDPRRYTEAFF
TGTGCCAGCAGCTTATTTACAGACCCGAGAAGGTACACTGAAGCTTTCTTT
>NA|TRBV27|TRBD2|TRBJ2-1
CASSPLGGAYNEQFF
TGTGCCAGCAGTCCCCTGGGGGGGGCCTACAATGAGCAGTTCTTC
>NA|TRBV7-9|NA|TRBJ1-1
CASSFPTGEAFF
TGTGCCAGCAGCTTCCCCACAGGGGAAGCTTTCTTT
>NA|TRBV6-6|NA|TRBJ1-2
CASSYDRAGLPDGYTF
TGTGCCAGCAGTTACGACCGGGCAGGGCTACCGGATGGCTACACCTTC
>NA|TRBV2|NA|TRBJ2-7
CASSTTLSYEQYF
TGTGCCAGCTCAACTACCCTTTCCTACGAGCAGTACTTC
>NA|TRBV6-5|TRBD1|TRBJ1-5
CASSVDRAMTQPQHF
TGTGCCAGCAGCGTCGACAGGGCGATGACTCAGCCCCAGCATTTT
>once|TRBV5-5|NA|TRBJ1-5
CASSEERTPYQPQHF
TGTGCCAGCAGCGAGGAGAGAACACCTTATCAGCCCCAGCATTTT